This T cell receptor (beta chain) was sequenced during a study of T cell responses to AZD1222 COVID-19 vaccine. Study in general: Second doses at about 4 or about 12 weeks were pooled.

As to this clone: Its cognate antigen is unknown.

Findings and limits, study-wide: Regions 160-218 and 743-854 dominated among vaccine-associated CD4 TCRs spanning spike. The breadth and depth of Spike-specific TCRs increased once two AZD1222 doses had been given. Clonal diversity may have been underestimated, and the donors were mostly white British, with more females than males.

Data came from immunoSEQ multiplex PCR; TCRdb stores just in-frame clones and leaves some out. The sample carries over 65,000 clones, 80% to 90% recorded once. The germline V gene encodes CDR1 ENHRY and CDR2 SYGVKD. The junction had 19 bases not matched to a gene; V was cut back by 2 bases and J by 14 bases. This CDR3 spans 17 amino acids. This TCR was sampled from an adult in good health. This chain joins TRBV10-3 and TRBJ2-1; 9 bases line up with TRBD2. The source was peripheral blood, collected on day 0 of AZD1222 vaccination. The CDR3 DNA reads TGTGCCATCAGTGAGCCGAGGTCCAGCGGGGGGACCAGTGGGGAGTTCTTC. Translating gives CAISEPRSSGGTSGEFF.